Listed here is a single T cell receptor beta chain. The sample is drawn from a study of blood T cell repertoires in COVID-19. As for the study in general: PBMCs, B-cell-depleted T cells, or T cells were the source of the cDNA or gDNA that made up the material.

This CDR3 is 12 amino acids long. CDR1 is LNHDA, CDR2 SQIVND, per germline (reference sequence). V dropped 2 bases and J dropped 7 bases, with 8 bases sitting between them. Original processing methods: Reference gene primer amplification yielded estimated nucleated cell counts. Only in-frame clones appear in the TCRdb table, and some are missing; sequencing was by immunoSEQ multiplex PCR. V and J calls and clone size follow that table, whereas D and trimming were derived from the DNA. The sample has about 73,000 clones, 90% seen once. The chain employs TRBV19 and TRBJ1-1, with D uncertain. Sequencing was done on a sample of peripheral blood. This TCR derives from a young woman with acute or convalescent COVID-19. The CDR3 loop reads CASSISGIEAFF. CDR3 DNA: TGTGCCAGTAGTATATCGGGGATTGAAGCTTTCTTT.